This entry describes one T cell receptor (beta chain). The data are from a study of blood T cell repertoires in COVID-19. Authors' analysis steps: Nucleated cell number was recorded as an estimate derived from reference gene primer amplification. Repertoires were generated with immunoSEQ multiplex PCR, while TCRdb's copy carries only in-frame clones and drops some. The V and J calls and clone size come from that table; D and trimming were worked out from the DNA. Altogether fewer than 250,000 clones are present, 92% being singletons, with the ten largest covering about 1.3%. After removal of 5 bases from V and 8 bases from J, the junction contained 8 bases not matched to a gene. The CDR3 totals 14 residues. Germline values: CDR1 SGHVS, CDR2 FQNEAQ.

Sample: peripheral blood. The source of this sequence is a man aged 25-45 years with acute or convalescent COVID-19. The chain is built from TRBV7-8 and TRBJ1-2; 10 bases align to TRBD1. The DNA for the CDR3 is TGTGCCAGCAGCCCCCGACAGGGGGCGAGGGGCTACACCTTC. It yields the protein CASSPRQGARGYTF.